The entry that follows covers one T cell receptor beta chain sequence. Deep was the level at which the assay was run. Here immunoSEQ multiplex PCR was the method, and the copy in TCRdb shows in-frame clones only, minus some. The sample records 740,000 or so clones, about 80% being singletons. Germline lookup yields CDR1 KGHSH and CDR2 LQKENI. The CDR3 runs to 12 residues. Trimming stripped 2 bases from V and 6 bases from J, with 6 bases between. This sample was included in a study of shared clonotypes between healthy human individuals. Sequenced sample: memory CD4+ T cells sorted from blood. Indicated subset: CD45RA-negative fraction. The chain recombines TRBV18 with TRBJ2-3; D ambiguous. The TCR comes from a woman aged 25 to 39 in good health. The CDR3 bases are TGTGCCAGCTCACCAGACGTCGATACGCAGTATTTT. This gives the protein CASSPDVDTQYF. Full variable domain (remainder filled in from reference TRBV18 and TRBJ2-3): NAGVMQNPRHLVRRRGQEARLRCSPMKGHSHVYWYRQLPEEGLKFMVYLQKENIIDESGMPKERFSAEFPKEGPSILRIQQVVRGDSAAYFCASSPDVDTQYFGPGTRLTVL.